A selection of T cell receptor beta chains follows, all from one sample in a study of response to subunit inactivated influenza vaccine. TCRdb re-called the RT-PCR reads through MiXCR, storing one row per CDR3 protein. The sample includes approximately 530,000 distinct CDR3 sequences, less than 8% of them seen just once. Sequences were derived from PBMCs from blood, sampled roughly 24 months after vaccination. These receptors were taken from a man aged 50 to 75 who received an inactivated influenza vaccine. Both conserved end residues are trimmed from each CDR3.

CDR3: ASSYVAGGYTGELF; V: TRBV6-5
CDR3: ASSPRGFGTDTQY; V: TRBV7-2
CDR3: AWRGTANEQF; V: TRBV30
CDR3: ASSPSPRRHYEQY; V: TRBV10-2
CDR3: ASSLVMGGQGTDTQY; V: TRBV5-1
CDR3: ATSRDFGDPAGELF; V: TRBV15
CDR3: ASSPQTGHIEAF; V: TRBV4-1
CDR3: ASSYSLAGTYEQY; V: TRBV6-5
CDR3: ASSKEGSGYPLETQY; V: TRBV21-1
CDR3: ASSLGQTTGELF; V: TRBV12-3/TRBV12-4
CDR3: ASSPQQGGFRYT; V: TRBV6-2/TRBV6-3
CDR3: ASSPLTFLGPTNTEAF; V: TRBV3-1
CDR3: ASSQEASGGKF; V: TRBV3-1
CDR3: ASPPSERSYNEQF; V: TRBV12-3/TRBV12-4
CDR3: SVEVSPTDTQY; V: TRBV29-1
CDR3: AITTDRTYEQY; V: TRBV10-3
CDR3: ASSPWYTYNEQF; V: TRBV5-5
CDR3: SADSGRAYNEQF; V: TRBV20-1
CDR3: ASSQSLAGTDTQY; V: TRBV4-3
CDR3: ASSLLAGGTDTQY; V: TRBV7-2
CDR3: ASSFTGLAGAEQY; V: TRBV5-1
CDR3: ASSLLTSGGKGEQF; V: TRBV5-6
CDR3: ASSKADRDYNEQF; V: TRBV28
CDR3: ASSSVETGGEQY; V: TRBV12-3/TRBV12-4
CDR3: ASSDEPGLVADTQY; V: TRBV12-3/TRBV12-4
CDR3: ASSQDGAHNEQF; V: TRBV4-3
CDR3: SAVGANYNEQF; V: TRBV20-1
CDR3: ASSLGGQNSPLH; V: TRBV12-3/TRBV12-4
CDR3: ASSLYTRYVIGTDTQY; V: TRBV11-2
CDR3: ASSFSSAATNYGYT; V: TRBV12-3/TRBV12-4
CDR3: ASSYPLNEQF; V: TRBV6-6
CDR3: ASSVLGGLYGYT; V: TRBV7-9
CDR3: AISEPIGASGLKGLYNEQF; V: TRBV10-3
CDR3: ASSRGQGTGYT; V: TRBV12-3/TRBV12-4
CDR3: ASNRGPNTEAF; V: TRBV6-2/TRBV6-3
CDR3: ASSLVGGQGEKLF; V: TRBV12-3/TRBV12-4
CDR3: ASSETLQGTDTQY; V: TRBV2
CDR3: ASSHSSVSSYNEQF; V: TRBV7-6
CDR3: SASPSGRAATDTQY; V: TRBV20-1
CDR3: ASSQRTSGVKETQY; V: TRBV4-1
CDR3: ASSIGWELNTEAF; V: TRBV19
CDR3: ASSVSGRENEQY; V: TRBV9
CDR3: ASSGQGSIGANVLT; V: TRBV12-3/TRBV12-4
CDR3: ASSLGLSGRYEQF; V: TRBV7-6
CDR3: ASSLLRGRTDYGYT; V: TRBV11-2